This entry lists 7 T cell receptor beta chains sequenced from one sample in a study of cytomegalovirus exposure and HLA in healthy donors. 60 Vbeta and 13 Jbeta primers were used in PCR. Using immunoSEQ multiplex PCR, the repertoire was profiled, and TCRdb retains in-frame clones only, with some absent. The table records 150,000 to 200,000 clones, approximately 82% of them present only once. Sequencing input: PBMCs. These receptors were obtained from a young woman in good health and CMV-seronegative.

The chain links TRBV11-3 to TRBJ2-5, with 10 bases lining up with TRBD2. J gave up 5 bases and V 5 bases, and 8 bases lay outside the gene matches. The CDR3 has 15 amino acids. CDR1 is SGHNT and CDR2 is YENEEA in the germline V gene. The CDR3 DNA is TGTGCCAGCAGCGCTAGCGGGAGCATGAGGGAGACCCAGTACTTC. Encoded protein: CASSASGSMRETQYF.

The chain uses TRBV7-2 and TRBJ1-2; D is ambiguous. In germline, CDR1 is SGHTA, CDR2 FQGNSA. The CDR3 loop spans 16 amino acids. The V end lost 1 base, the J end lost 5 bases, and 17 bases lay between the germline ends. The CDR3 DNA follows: TGTGCCAGCAGCTTAGAGCCCGGAGCCCAAACATATGGCTACACCTTC. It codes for CASSLEPGAQTYGYTF.

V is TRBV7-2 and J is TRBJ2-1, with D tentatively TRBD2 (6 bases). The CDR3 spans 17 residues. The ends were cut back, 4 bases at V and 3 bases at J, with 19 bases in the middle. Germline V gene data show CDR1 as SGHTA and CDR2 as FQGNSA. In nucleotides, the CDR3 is TGTGCCAGCAGCTCCTACTCTCAGGGAGCGGGCTACAATGAGCAGTTCTTC. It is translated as CASSSYSQGAGYNEQFF.

The CDR3 is CASSQNSGTSGEKLFF. Written as DNA, the CDR3 is TGCGCCAGCAGCCAGAATTCCGGGACATCCGGTGAAAAACTGTTTTTT. The V and J genes are TRBV4-1 and TRBJ1-4; the D gene is possibly TRBD1 (6 bases). Trimming took 3 bases from V and 7 from J, leaving 18 bases between them. Per the germline V gene, CDR1 is MGHRA and CDR2 is YSYEKL. The CDR3 runs to 16 residues.

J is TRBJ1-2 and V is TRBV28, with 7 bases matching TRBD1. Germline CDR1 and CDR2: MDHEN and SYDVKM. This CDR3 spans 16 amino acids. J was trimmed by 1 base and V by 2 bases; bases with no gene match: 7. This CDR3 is CASSLNRGPRNYGYTF. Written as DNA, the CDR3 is TGTGCCAGCAGTTTAAACAGGGGACCCCGTAACTATGGCTACACCTTC.

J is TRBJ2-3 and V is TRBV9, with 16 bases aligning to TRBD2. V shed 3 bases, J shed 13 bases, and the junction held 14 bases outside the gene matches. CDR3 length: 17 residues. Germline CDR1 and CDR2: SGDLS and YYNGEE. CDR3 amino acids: CASSATAGTSGRAIKYF. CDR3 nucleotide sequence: TGTGCCAGCAGCGCAACAGCCGGGACTAGCGGGAGGGCCATTAAGTATTTT.

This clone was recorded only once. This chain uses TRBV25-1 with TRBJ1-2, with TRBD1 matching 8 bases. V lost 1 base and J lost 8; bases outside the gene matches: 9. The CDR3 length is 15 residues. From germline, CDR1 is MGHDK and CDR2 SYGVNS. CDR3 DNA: TGTGCCAGCAGTGAATCAGGGGGCGGTTTGAGCGGCTACACCTTC. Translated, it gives CASSESGGGLSGYTF.